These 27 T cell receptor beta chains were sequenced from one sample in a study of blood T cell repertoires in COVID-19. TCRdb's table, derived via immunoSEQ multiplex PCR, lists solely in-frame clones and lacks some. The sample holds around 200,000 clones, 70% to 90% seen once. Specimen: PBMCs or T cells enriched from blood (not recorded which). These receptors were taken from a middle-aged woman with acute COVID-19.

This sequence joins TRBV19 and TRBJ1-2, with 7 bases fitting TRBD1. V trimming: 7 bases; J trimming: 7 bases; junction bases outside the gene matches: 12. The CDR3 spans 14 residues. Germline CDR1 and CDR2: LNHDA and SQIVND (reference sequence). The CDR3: CASTFDRVGGGYTF. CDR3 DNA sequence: TGTGCCAGTACGTTTGACAGGGTCGGGGGTGGCTACACCTTC.

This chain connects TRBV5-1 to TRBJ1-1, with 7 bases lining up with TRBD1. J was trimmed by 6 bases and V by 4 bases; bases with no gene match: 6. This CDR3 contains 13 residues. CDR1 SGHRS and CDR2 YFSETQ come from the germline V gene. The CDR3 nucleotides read TGCGCCAGCAGCACGGGACAGCGCTCTGAAGCTTTCTTT. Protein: CASSTGQRSEAFF.

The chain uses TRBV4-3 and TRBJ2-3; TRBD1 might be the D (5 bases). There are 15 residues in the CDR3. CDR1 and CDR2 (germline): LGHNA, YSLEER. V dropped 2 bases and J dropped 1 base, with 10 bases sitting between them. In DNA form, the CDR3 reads TGCGCCAGCAGCCAAAACAGGTTGGGCACAGATACGCAGTATTTT. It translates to CASSQNRLGTDTQYF.

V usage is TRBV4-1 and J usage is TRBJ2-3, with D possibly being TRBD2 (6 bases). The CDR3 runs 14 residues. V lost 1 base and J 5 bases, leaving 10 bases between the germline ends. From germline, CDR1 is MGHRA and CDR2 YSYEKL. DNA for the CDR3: TGCGCCAGCAGCCAAGGGGGGGTGGGAGATACGCAGTATTTT. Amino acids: CASSQGGVGDTQYF.

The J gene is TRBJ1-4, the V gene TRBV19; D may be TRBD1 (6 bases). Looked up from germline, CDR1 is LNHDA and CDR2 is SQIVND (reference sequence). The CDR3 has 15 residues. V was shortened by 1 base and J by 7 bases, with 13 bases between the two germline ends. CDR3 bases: TGTGCCAGTAGTATAGTCGGGGGGGCGGGTGAAAAACTGTTTTTT. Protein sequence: CASSIVGGAGEKLFF.

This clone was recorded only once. For the CDR3, the DNA is TGTGCCAGTACCCAAGGAGGGAAACAAGAAGCTTTCTTT. Its translation: CASTQGGKQEAFF. The chain is built from TRBV19 and TRBJ1-1; no clear D gene. The CDR3 contains 13 residues. V lost 7 bases and J 8 bases, leaving 17 bases between the germline ends. Germline loops: CDR1 LNHDA, CDR2 SQIVND (reference sequence).

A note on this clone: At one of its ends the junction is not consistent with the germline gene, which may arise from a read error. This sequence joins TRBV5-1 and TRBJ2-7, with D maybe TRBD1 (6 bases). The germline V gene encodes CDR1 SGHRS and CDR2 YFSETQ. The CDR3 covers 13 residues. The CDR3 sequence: CASSFGGSNEQYF. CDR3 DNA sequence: TGCGCCAGCAGCTTTGGGGGCTCCAACGAGCAGTACTTC.

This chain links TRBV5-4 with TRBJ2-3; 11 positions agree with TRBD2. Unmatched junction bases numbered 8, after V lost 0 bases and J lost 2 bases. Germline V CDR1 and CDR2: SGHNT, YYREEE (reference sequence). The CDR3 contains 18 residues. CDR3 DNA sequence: TGTGCCAGCAGCTTGGTCCCACTAGCGGGGGCTCTCACAGATACGCAGTATTTT. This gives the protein CASSLVPLAGALTDTQYF.

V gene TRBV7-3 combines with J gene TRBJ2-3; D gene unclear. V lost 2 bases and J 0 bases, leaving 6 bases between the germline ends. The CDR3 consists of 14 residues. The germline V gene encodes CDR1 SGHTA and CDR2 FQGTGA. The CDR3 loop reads CASSLRSSTDTQYF. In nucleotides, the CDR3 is TGTGCCAGCAGCTTACGGTCCAGCACAGATACGCAGTATTTT.

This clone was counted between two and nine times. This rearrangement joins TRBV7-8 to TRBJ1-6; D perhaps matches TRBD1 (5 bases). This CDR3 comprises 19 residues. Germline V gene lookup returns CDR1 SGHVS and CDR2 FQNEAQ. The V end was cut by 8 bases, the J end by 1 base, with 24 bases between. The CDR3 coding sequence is TGTGCCAGCGCCAGCAGCTTAGGGAGGGGAGGGTCCTATAATTCACCCCTCCACTTT. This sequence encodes CASASSLGRGGSYNSPLHF.

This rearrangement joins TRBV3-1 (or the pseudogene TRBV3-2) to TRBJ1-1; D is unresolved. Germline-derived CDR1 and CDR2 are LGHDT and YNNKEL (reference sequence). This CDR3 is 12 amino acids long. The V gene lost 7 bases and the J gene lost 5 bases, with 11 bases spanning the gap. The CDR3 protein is CASTSAGTEAFF. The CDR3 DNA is TGTGCCAGCACCTCGGCGGGGACTGAAGCTTTCTTT.

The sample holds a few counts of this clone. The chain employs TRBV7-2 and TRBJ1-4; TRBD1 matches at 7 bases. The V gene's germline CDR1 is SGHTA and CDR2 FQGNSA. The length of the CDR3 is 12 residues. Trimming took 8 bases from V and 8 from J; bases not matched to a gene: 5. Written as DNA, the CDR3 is TGTGCCAGCGGCTCAGGGGGGGAAAAACTGTTTTTT. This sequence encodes CASGSGGEKLFF.

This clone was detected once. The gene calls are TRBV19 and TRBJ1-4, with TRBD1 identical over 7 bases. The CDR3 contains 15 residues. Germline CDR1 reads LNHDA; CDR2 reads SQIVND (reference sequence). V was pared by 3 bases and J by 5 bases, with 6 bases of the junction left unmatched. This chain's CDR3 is CASSMAGTANEKLFF. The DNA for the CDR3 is TGTGCCAGTAGTATGGCCGGGACAGCAAATGAAAAACTGTTTTTT.

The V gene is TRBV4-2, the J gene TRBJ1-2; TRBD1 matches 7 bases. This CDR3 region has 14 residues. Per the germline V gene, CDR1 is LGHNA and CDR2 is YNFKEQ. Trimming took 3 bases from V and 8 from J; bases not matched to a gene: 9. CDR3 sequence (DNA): TGTGCCAGCAGCCAGAGACGACAGGGCGGAGGCTACACCTTC. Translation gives CASSQRRQGGGYTF.

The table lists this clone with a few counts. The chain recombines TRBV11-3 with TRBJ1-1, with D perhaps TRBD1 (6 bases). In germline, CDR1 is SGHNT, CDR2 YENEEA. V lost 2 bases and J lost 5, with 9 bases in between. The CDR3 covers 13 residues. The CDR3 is CASSLRGNTEAFF. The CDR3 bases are TGTGCCAGCAGCTTAAGGGGGAATACTGAAGCTTTCTTT.

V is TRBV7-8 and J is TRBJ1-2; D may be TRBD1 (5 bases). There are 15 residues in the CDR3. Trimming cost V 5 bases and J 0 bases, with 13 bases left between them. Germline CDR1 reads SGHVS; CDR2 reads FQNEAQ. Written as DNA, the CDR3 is TGTGCCAGCAGCCTCAATCGGGGGGCTAACTATGGCTACACCTTC. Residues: CASSLNRGANYGYTF.

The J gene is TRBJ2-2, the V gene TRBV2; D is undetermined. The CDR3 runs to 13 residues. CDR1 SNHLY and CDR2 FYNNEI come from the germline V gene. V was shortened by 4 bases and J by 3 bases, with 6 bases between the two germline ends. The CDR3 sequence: CASSVGYTGELFF. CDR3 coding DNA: TGTGCCAGCAGTGTGGGCTACACCGGGGAGCTGTTTTTT.

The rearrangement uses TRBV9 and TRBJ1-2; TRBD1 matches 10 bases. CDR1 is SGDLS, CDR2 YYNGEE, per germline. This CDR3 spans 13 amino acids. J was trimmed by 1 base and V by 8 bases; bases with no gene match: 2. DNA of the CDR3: TGTGCCAGTGGGACAGGGGTTAACTATGGCTACACCTTC. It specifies CASGTGVNYGYTF. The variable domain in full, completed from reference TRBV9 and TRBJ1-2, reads DSGVTQTPKHLITATGQRVTLRCSPRSGDLSVYWYQQSLDQGLQFLIQYYNGEERAKGNILERFSAQQFPDLHSELNLSSLELGDSALYFCASGTGVNYGYTFGSGTRLTVV.

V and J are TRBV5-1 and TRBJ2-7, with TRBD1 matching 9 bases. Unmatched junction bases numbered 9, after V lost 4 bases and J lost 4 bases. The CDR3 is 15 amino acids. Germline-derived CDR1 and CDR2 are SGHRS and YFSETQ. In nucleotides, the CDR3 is TGCGCCAGCAGCATTACAGGGGGCCGTTCGTACGAGCAGTACTTC. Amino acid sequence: CASSITGGRSYEQYF. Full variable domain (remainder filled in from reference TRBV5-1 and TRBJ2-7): KAGVTQTPRYLIKTRGQQVTLSCSPISGHRSVSWYQQTPGQGLQFLFEYFSETQRNKGNFPGRFSGRQFSNSRSEMNVSTLELGDSALYLCASSITGGRSYEQYFGPGTRLTVT.

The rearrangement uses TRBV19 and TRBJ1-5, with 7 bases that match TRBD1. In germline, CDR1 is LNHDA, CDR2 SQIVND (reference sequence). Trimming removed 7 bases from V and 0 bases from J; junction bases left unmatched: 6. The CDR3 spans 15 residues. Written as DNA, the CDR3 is TGTGCCAGTACCCTCGACAGGGATAGCAATCAGCCCCAGCATTTT. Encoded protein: CASTLDRDSNQPQHF.

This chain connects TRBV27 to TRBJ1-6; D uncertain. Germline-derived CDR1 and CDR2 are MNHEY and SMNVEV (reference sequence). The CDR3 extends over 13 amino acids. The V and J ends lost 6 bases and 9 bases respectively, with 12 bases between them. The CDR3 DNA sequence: TGTGCCAGCAGGTGGAGGGATTTTTCACCCCTCCACTTT. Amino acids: CASRWRDFSPLHF.

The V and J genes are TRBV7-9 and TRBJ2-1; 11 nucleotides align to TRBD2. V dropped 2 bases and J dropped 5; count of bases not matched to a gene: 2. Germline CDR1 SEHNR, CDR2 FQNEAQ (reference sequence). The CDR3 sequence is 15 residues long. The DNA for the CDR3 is TGTGCCAGCAGCTTACTAGCGGGGGGCCACAATGAGCAGTTCTTC. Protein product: CASSLLAGGHNEQFF.

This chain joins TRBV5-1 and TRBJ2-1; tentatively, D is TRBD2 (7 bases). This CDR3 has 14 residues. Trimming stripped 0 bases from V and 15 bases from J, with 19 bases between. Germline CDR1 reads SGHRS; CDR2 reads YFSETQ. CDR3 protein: CASSLERGGAEGFF. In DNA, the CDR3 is TGCGCCAGCAGCTTGGAGCGCGGGGGCGCCGAGGGGTTCTTC.

CDR3 residues: CAWSAFLPRTGTTSTNYGYTF. The CDR3 coding sequence is TGTGCCTGGAGTGCCTTCCTTCCGCGGACTGGGACAACCTCGACTAACTATGGCTACACCTTC. The J gene is TRBJ1-2, the V gene TRBV30; tentatively, D is TRBD1 (6 bases). The CDR3 runs 21 residues. V was shortened by 1 base and J by 0 bases, with 30 bases between the two germline ends. Germline V gene data show CDR1 as GTSNPN and CDR2 as SVGIG (reference sequence).

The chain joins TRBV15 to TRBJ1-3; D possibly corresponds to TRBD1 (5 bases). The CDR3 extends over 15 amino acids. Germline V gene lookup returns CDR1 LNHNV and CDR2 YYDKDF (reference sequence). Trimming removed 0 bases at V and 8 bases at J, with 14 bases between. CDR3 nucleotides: TGTGCCACCAGCAGAGATCGGAGACAGCAGGACACCATATATTTT. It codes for CATSRDRRQQDTIYF.

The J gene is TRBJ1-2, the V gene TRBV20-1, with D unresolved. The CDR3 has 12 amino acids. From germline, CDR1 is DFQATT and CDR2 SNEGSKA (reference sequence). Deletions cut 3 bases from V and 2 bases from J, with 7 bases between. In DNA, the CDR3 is TGCAGTGCTAGTCCTACCAACTATGGCTACACCTTC. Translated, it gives CSASPTNYGYTF.

CDR3 in DNA: TGTGCCAGCAGCTTACCCGGGGGGAAATACTACGAGCAGTACTTC. Translating it yields CASSLPGGKYYEQYF. V and J are TRBV5-4 and TRBJ2-7; 7 bases align to TRBD2. V shed 2 bases, J shed 3 bases, and the junction held 8 bases outside the gene matches. The germline V gene has CDR1 SGHNT and CDR2 YYREEE (reference sequence). The CDR3 is 15 amino acids.